These 9 T cell receptor beta chains came from one sample sequenced in a study of blood T cell repertoires in COVID-19. Measured with immunoSEQ multiplex PCR; TCRdb has only the in-frame clones, and not every one. The table has under 300,000 clones, 80% to 95% seen once; the top ten hold over 0.65%. The sequenced sample consisted of peripheral blood. These receptors all stem from a man younger than 40 with COVID-19, enrolled during active disease.

J is TRBJ1-1 and V is TRBV5-1; possibly TRBD1 for D (5 bases). Trimming cost V 0 bases and J 7 bases, with 13 bases left between them. The CDR3 is 14 residues long. Germline CDR1 reads SGHRS; CDR2 reads YFSETQ. This CDR3 is CASSLAGQRYEAFF. The DNA of the CDR3 is TGCGCCAGCAGCTTGGCAGGGCAGCGATATGAAGCTTTCTTT.

This rearrangement joins TRBV15 to TRBJ1-1, with 10 bases matching TRBD1. The CDR3 contains 15 residues. The J segment lost 3 bases and the V segment lost 5 bases, leaving 6 bases of the junction unmatched. Per germline, CDR1 LNHNV and CDR2 YYDKDF (reference sequence). In nucleotides, the CDR3 is TGTGCCACCAGCTCTGGGACAGGGGCCCACACTGAAGCTTTCTTT. Its translation: CATSSGTGAHTEAFF.

The chain is built from TRBV14 and TRBJ2-5; D might be TRBD2 (5 bases). V was pared by 4 bases and J by 9 bases, with 27 bases between. The CDR3 consists of 17 residues. The germline V gene encodes CDR1 SGHDN and CDR2 FVKESK. CDR3 DNA: TGTGCCAGCAGCCCTCAGAGTCCGGGAACTGCCGTCGGGGCCCAGTACTTC. Protein product: CASSPQSPGTAVGAQYF.

As to this clone: The same CDR3 is also encoded by other DNA sequences in this sample. The V and J genes are TRBV10-1 and TRBJ2-3; 11 nucleotides line up with TRBD2. The junction had 0 bases not matched to a gene; V was cut back by 4 bases and J by 6 bases. The CDR3 contains 13 residues. Germline V gene data show CDR1 as WNHNN and CDR2 as SYGVQD (reference sequence). CDR3 loop: CASSGLAGDTQYF. CDR3 nucleotides: TGCGCCAGCAGTGGACTAGCGGGGGATACGCAGTATTTT.

This rearrangement joins TRBV14 to TRBJ2-7; 8 bases fit TRBD1. J lost 6 bases, V lost 2 bases, and 15 bases had no gene match. This CDR3 has 17 amino acids. From germline, CDR1 is SGHDN and CDR2 FVKESK. The CDR3 reads CASSQFPGGFFPSEQYF. In nucleotides, the CDR3 is TGTGCCAGCAGCCAATTCCCAGGGGGCTTTTTCCCATCCGAGCAGTACTTC.

This clone was recorded once. V usage is TRBV7-9 and J usage is TRBJ2-7; TRBD2 might be the D (6 bases). In germline, CDR1 is SEHNR, CDR2 FQNEAQ (reference sequence). The CDR3 is 14 amino acids. V dropped 2 bases and J dropped 7 bases, with 15 bases sitting between them. In DNA form, the CDR3 reads TGTGCCAGCAGCTTAACTGAAAGGGGAGGAGAGCAGTACTTC. Encoded protein: CASSLTERGGEQYF.

The genes are TRBV13 and TRBJ2-1; tentative D call: TRBD2 (6 bases). Trimming cost V 5 bases and J 4 bases, with 24 bases left between them. Germline CDR1 is PRHDT and CDR2 is FYEKMQ (reference sequence). CDR3 length equals 18 residues. CDR3 sequence reads: CASSPPRDFSYAYNEQFF. The CDR3 bases are TGTGCCAGCAGCCCACCCCGGGACTTTTCCTACGCGTACAATGAGCAGTTCTTC.

The CDR3 reads CASSLRQASNTGELFF. In nucleotides, the CDR3 is TGTGCCAGCAGCCTTCGACAGGCTTCGAACACCGGGGAGCTGTTTTTT. The V call is TRBV7-3, the J call TRBJ2-2; the D gene is possibly TRBD1 (6 bases). Deletions cut 5 bases from V and 0 bases from J, with 13 bases between. CDR1 is SGHTA, CDR2 FQGTGA, per germline. The length of the CDR3 is 16 residues.

This rearrangement joins TRBV11-2 to TRBJ2-3; 15 nucleotides line up with TRBD2. V lost 1 base, J lost 9 bases, and 2 bases stayed unmatched. The CDR3 contains 15 residues. CDR1 SGHAT and CDR2 FQNNGV come from the germline V gene. The CDR3 reads CASSLGTSGGATQYF. Here the CDR3 DNA reads TGTGCCAGCAGCTTAGGGACTAGCGGGGGGGCGACGCAGTATTTT.